The clone carrying this T cell receptor (beta chain) was observed a handful of times. The target antigen is unknown. The data were taken from a study of T-cell reconstitution after alpha-beta-depleted transplantation in children. Overall study results and limits: Day-60 TCRbeta diversity that was high in some patients was derived from surviving recipient T cells and thymic progenitors. Several hundred expanded graft clones reportedly were the source of alpha-beta T cells about two months after transplant.

Germline loops: CDR1 SGDLS, CDR2 YYNGEE. Trimming took 0 bases from V and 0 from J, leaving 10 bases between them. The length of the CDR3 is 15 residues. It was with unique molecular identifiers that the TCRbeta library was prepared. MiXCR, applied by TCRdb to the PCR reads, yields one record per CDR3 protein. The table has some 840,000 distinct CDR3 sequences, roughly 15% seen once. The starting material was PBMCs, mostly from graft donor cells, obtained 360 days after TCRalphabeta/CD19-depleted stem cell transplant. The rearrangement links TRBV9 to TRBJ2-7; perhaps TRBD1 as D (5 bases). This TCR derives from a male patient younger than 18 who had a stem cell transplant for acute lymphoblastic leukemia, so the T cells may come from the graft donor. CDR3 nucleotides: TGTGCCAGCAGCGTAGCTGGGGCGAACTCCTACGAGCAGTACTTC. This encodes CASSVAGANSYEQYF. Based on the CDR3 plus reference TRBV9 and TRBJ2-7, the full variable domain is DSGVTQTPKHLITATGQRVTLRCSPRSGDLSVYWYQQSLDQGLQFLIQYYNGEERAKGNILERFSAQQFPDLHSELNLSSLELGDSALYFCASSVAGANSYEQYFGPGTRLTVT.